This T cell receptor beta chain was identified during a study of tumor-infiltrating lymphocytes in primary liver carcinoma. As for the study in general: Tumor staging was T1-T3 N0M0; sizes spanned about 4.2 to 10 cm across. Broader study findings: Whereas tumor region pairs overlapped more, tumor-adjacent and tumor-blood pairs overlapped less.

This clonotype appeared many times. The target antigen is unknown. V shed 2 bases and J 7 bases; nucleotides not matched to a gene: 10. CDR3 length equals 15 residues. Germline lookup yields CDR1 SQVTM and CDR2 ANQGSEA. In addition to blood RNA drawn from unsorted whole blood, germline DNA was extracted. None of the patients had received treatment, and all had chronic HBV infection. Blood samples of four milliliters were drawn preoperatively. Priming with a constant-region primer yielded TCR beta cDNA from 450 to 600 ng total RNA. Nested multiplex PCR, run for three rounds with slightly modified ARM-PCR, yielded TCR beta libraries. Amplification in the first two PCR rounds was performed using TRBV1-TRBV30 forward primers and a C-beta reverse primer for approximately 10 cycles each. TCRdb reprocessed the multiplex PCR reads with MiXCR, giving one entry per CDR3 protein. Of more than 150,000 distinct CDR3 sequences listed, 50% to 75% are singletons.

Sequencing used peripheral blood. V usage is TRBV29-1 and J usage is TRBJ2-1; 8 bases fit TRBD2. This sequence was found in a man between 40 and 49 years old with primary liver carcinoma and hepatitis B virus infection. The CDR3 bases are TGCAGCGTTGAAAACGGAGCGGGAGTCGGGAATGAGCAGTTCTTC. Its protein is CSVENGAGVGNEQFF.